Each of the 27 T cell receptor beta chains below was sequenced from the same sample in a study of T cell clonotyping in hematopoietic cell transplantation. The assay was immunoSEQ multiplex PCR, and TCRdb's table has in-frame clones only and misses some. Of approximately 25,000 clones listed, approximately 94% are singletons. Sequenced input: peripheral blood mononuclear cells. These receptor sequences come from a man aged 50 to 60 in good health. Some clones in this sample may be carry-over from other donors' samples.

This clone came up a few times. V usage is TRBV6-5 and J usage is TRBJ1-6; TRBD1 matches at 7 bases. J lost 12 bases, V lost 5 bases, and 10 bases had no gene match. Germline CDR1 reads MNHEY; CDR2 reads SVGAGI. The CDR3 has 14 residues. Here the CDR3 DNA reads TGTGCCAGCAGTCGGGGACAGTACCTCTTACCCCTCCACTTT. This encodes CASSRGQYLLPLHF.

The CDR3 is CSVALYGGQGYTF. In DNA, the CDR3 is TGCAGCGTTGCCCTGTATGGAGGCCAGGGCTACACCTTC. This chain connects TRBV29-1 to TRBJ1-2; unclear D gene. The CDR3 spans 13 residues. Germline-derived CDR1 and CDR2 are SQVTM and ANQGSEA. Deletions cut 4 bases from V and 8 bases from J, with 17 bases between.

CDR3 loop: CASSPHGTADRYTF. The CDR3 DNA reads TGTGCCAGCAGCCCTCACGGGACAGCTGATCGCTACACCTTC. V usage is TRBV7-2 and J usage is TRBJ1-2; 7 positions match TRBD1. Germline values: CDR1 SGHTA, CDR2 FQGNSA. The CDR3 runs to 14 residues. Trimming removed 5 bases from V and 9 bases from J; junction bases left unmatched: 12.

The chain couples TRBV19 to TRBJ2-7; no firm D call. The CDR3 length is 16 residues. V was clipped by 5 bases and J by 2 bases, with 19 bases between them. Per germline, CDR1 LNHDA and CDR2 SQIVND (reference sequence). The DNA of the CDR3 is TGTGCCAGTAGTCGTCTTAGTGGAACAGCTACCTACGAGCAGTACTTC. Translated, it gives CASSRLSGTATYEQYF.

The chain joins TRBV7-2 to TRBJ1-2, with a weak D call TRBD1 (5 bases). V was trimmed by 1 base and J by 8 bases, leaving 20 bases between them. Germline loops: CDR1 SGHTA, CDR2 FQGNSA. There are 16 residues in the CDR3. For the CDR3, the DNA is TGTGCCAGCAGCTTAGACTTCGGACCAAAGGCAGGGGGCTACACCTTC. As protein: CASSLDFGPKAGGYTF.

The gene calls are TRBV29-1 and TRBJ1-1; D not resolved. CDR3 length: 15 amino acids. The ends were cut back, 0 bases at V and 0 bases at J, with 11 bases in the middle. Germline V CDR1 and CDR2: SQVTM, ANQGSEA. In DNA form, the CDR3 reads TGCAGCGTTGAAGATCTGGGAGGCCTGAACACTGAAGCTTTCTTT. This gives the protein CSVEDLGGLNTEAFF.

The chain uses TRBV5-6 and TRBJ2-7; 8 bases agree with TRBD2. Trimming took 4 bases from V and 0 from J; bases not matched to a gene: 9. Germline assignment: CDR1 SGHDT and CDR2 YYEEEE. This CDR3 region has 16 residues. CDR3 sequence reads: CASSPRFGTSSYEQYF. As DNA, the CDR3 is TGTGCCAGCAGCCCCCGCTTTGGGACTAGCTCCTACGAGCAGTACTTC.

The rearrangement links TRBV7-2 to TRBJ2-2; a possible D gene is TRBD2 (6 bases). Germline V gene data show CDR1 as SGHTA and CDR2 as FQGNSA. The CDR3 totals 13 residues. Trimming pared 5 bases from V and 8 bases from J, leaving 12 bases between. The DNA of the CDR3 is TGTGCCAGCAGCCCTATTGGGACTGGGGAGCTGTTTTTT. As protein: CASSPIGTGELFF.

About this clone itself: Relative to the germline gene, one junction end is altered; a read error may explain this. V and J are TRBV11-3 and TRBJ2-1; tentatively, D is TRBD2 (7 bases). CDR3 length equals 12 residues. Looked up from germline, CDR1 is SGHNT and CDR2 is YENEEA. The CDR3 nucleotides read TGTGCCAGCAGCCTAGGGTTCGGGGGGCCAGTCTTC. Encoded protein: CASSLGFGGPVF.

V usage is TRBV19 and J usage is TRBJ1-1; D ambiguous. The CDR3 has 13 residues. Germline V gene lookup returns CDR1 LNHDA and CDR2 SQIVND (reference sequence). V dropped 4 bases and J dropped 4 bases, with 10 bases sitting between them. In nucleotides, the CDR3 is TGTGCCAGTAGTAATTCTGAGGGCACTGAAGCTTTCTTT. Translating gives CASSNSEGTEAFF. The variable domain in full, with the rest retrieved from reference TRBV19 and TRBJ1-1, is DGGITQSPKYLFRKEGQNVTLSCEQNLNHDAMYWYRQDPGQGLRLIYYSQIVNDFQKGDIAEGYSVSREKKESFPLTVTSAQKNPTAFYLCASSNSEGTEAFFGQGTRLTVV.

This clone was observed a single time. The J gene is TRBJ1-5, the V gene TRBV5-6; tentative D call: TRBD1 (5 bases). Between the trimmed V and J ends, which lost 4 bases and 6 bases, there was a span of 20 bases. The CDR3 sequence is 16 residues long. Germline CDR1 SGHDT, CDR2 YYEEEE. The CDR3 sequence is CASSVLGLGGTQPQHF. Here the CDR3 DNA reads TGTGCCAGCAGCGTATTGGGGCTGGGGGGGACTCAGCCCCAGCATTTT.

V gene TRBV30 combines with J gene TRBJ2-7, with D hard to call. V lost 2 bases, J lost 1 base, and 3 bases lay in between. Germline CDR1 is GTSNPN and CDR2 is SVGIG (reference sequence). The length of the CDR3 is 11 residues. The CDR3 DNA reads TGTGCCTGGAGTAGGTCCTACGAGCAGTACTTC. Translation: CAWSRSYEQYF.

The chain uses TRBV7-2 and TRBJ1-2; D is undetermined. This CDR3 has 14 residues. Deletions cut 2 bases from V and 4 bases from J, with 11 bases between. CDR1 SGHTA and CDR2 FQGNSA come from the germline V gene. CDR3 bases: TGTGCCAGCAGCTTATCGGGGAGGGTCTATGGCTACACCTTC. Amino acids: CASSLSGRVYGYTF.

The gene calls are TRBV30 and TRBJ1-4; no definite D call. This CDR3 has 13 amino acids. Germline CDR1 GTSNPN, CDR2 SVGIG (reference sequence). V was shortened by 4 bases and J by 0 bases, with 6 bases between the two germline ends. The CDR3 sequence: CAWTTSTNEKLFF. Here the CDR3 DNA reads TGTGCCTGGACCACATCAACTAATGAAAAACTGTTTTTT.

The rearrangement joins TRBV28 to TRBJ1-2, with D uncertain. The CDR3 loop spans 13 amino acids. Trimming cost V 3 bases and J 4 bases, with 9 bases left between them. Germline CDR1 is MDHEN and CDR2 is SYDVKM. For the CDR3, the DNA is TGTGCCAGCAGTTTTATACAGTCCTATGGCTACACCTTC. Translating gives CASSFIQSYGYTF.

This chain links TRBV7-3 with TRBJ1-1, with a tentative D call TRBD1 (6 bases). CDR1 and CDR2 (germline): SGHTA, FQGTGA. The germline V and J ends were trimmed by 3 bases and 5 bases, with 13 bases remaining between them. This CDR3 has 14 amino acids. The CDR3 nucleotides read TGTGCCAGCAGCTTTCAGGGGAGGAGAACTGAAGCTTTCTTT. This gives the protein CASSFQGRRTEAFF. Together with reference TRBV7-3 and TRBJ1-1, the CDR3 gives the full variable domain: GAGVSQTPSNKVTEKGKYVELRCDPISGHTALYWYRQSLGQGPEFLIYFQGTGAADDSGLPNDRFFAVRPEGSVSTLKIQRTERGDSAVYLCASSFQGRRTEAFFGQGTRLTVV.

This rearrangement joins TRBV11-2 to TRBJ2-7; possibly TRBD1 for D (6 bases). There are 15 residues in the CDR3. Between the trimmed V and J ends, which lost 1 base and 2 bases, there was a span of 12 bases. From germline, CDR1 is SGHAT and CDR2 FQNNGV. CDR3 DNA sequence: TGTGCCAGCAGCTTAGGGCCAGGGGCGCCCTACGAGCAGTACTTC. The encoded protein is CASSLGPGAPYEQYF.

The rearrangement uses TRBV27 and TRBJ1-6; TRBD1 aligns across 10 bases. The CDR3 contains 14 residues. V shed 8 bases, J shed 9 bases, and the junction held 7 bases outside the gene matches. The germline V gene has CDR1 MNHEY and CDR2 SMNVEV (reference sequence). The CDR3 loop is CASSPGQGFSPLHF. CDR3 coding DNA: TGTGCCAGCTCCCCGGGACAGGGGTTTTCACCCCTCCACTTT.

This clone was observed once. The chain is built from TRBV2 and TRBJ2-6, with D possibly TRBD2 on 6 matching bases. CDR3 length: 16 amino acids. Trimming took 7 bases from V and 0 from J, leaving 13 bases between them. CDR1 is SNHLY, CDR2 FYNNEI, per germline. The CDR3 coding sequence is TGTGCCAGCAAGAGGAGGGCTACCTCTGGGGCCAACGTCCTGACTTTC. Protein product: CASKRRATSGANVLTF.

This clone was seen only once. The chain joins TRBV9 to TRBJ1-2; no definite D call. This CDR3 has 16 residues. Germline CDR1 SGDLS, CDR2 YYNGEE. V lost 0 bases, J lost 3 bases, and 15 bases lay in between. The CDR3 region is CASSVGQEPSYYGYTF. The CDR3 DNA sequence: TGTGCCAGCAGCGTAGGTCAGGAGCCCTCCTACTATGGCTACACCTTC.

The CDR3 loop reads CASSQVGSGNTIYF. CDR3 in DNA: TGCGCCAGCAGCCAAGTTGGATCTGGAAACACCATATATTTT. The chain has TRBV4-3 and TRBJ1-3; D is uncertain. Trimming removed 1 base from V and 1 base from J, with 5 bases in between. Germline CDR1 is LGHNA and CDR2 is YSLEER. The length of the CDR3 is 14 residues.

The V and J genes are TRBV4-3 and TRBJ1-2, with D possibly TRBD1 on 5 matching bases. Trimming left V 0 bases short and J 4 bases short, with 15 bases between. There are 16 residues in the CDR3. CDR1 and CDR2 (germline): LGHNA, YSLEER. The CDR3 sequence: CASSQDRNRRSYGYTF. The CDR3 DNA is TGCGCCAGCAGCCAAGATCGGAACAGGCGAAGCTATGGCTACACCTTC.

The table lists this clone with a count of one. This chain uses TRBV6-1 with TRBJ2-2; the match to TRBD2 covers 7 bases. Trimming at V came to 5 bases and at J to 5 bases, leaving 5 bases not matched to a gene. CDR3 size: 14 residues. Looked up from germline, CDR1 is MNHNS and CDR2 is SASEGT. CDR3 in amino acids: CASSREGRTGELFF. The DNA of the CDR3 is TGTGCCAGCAGTAGGGAGGGTCGGACCGGGGAGCTGTTTTTT.

This chain joins TRBV5-1 and TRBJ1-1, with D unresolved. The CDR3 length is 15 residues. V dropped 3 bases and J dropped 2 bases, with 14 bases sitting between them. The V gene's germline CDR1 is SGHRS and CDR2 YFSETQ. The CDR3 region is CASSSTGSLNTEAFF. CDR3 DNA sequence: TGCGCCAGCAGCTCAACCGGGTCCTTAAACACTGAAGCTTTCTTT.

The rearrangement uses TRBV2 and TRBJ2-5; D remains unclear. The CDR3 is 14 amino acids. Germline V CDR1 and CDR2: SNHLY, FYNNEI. Trimming took 5 bases from V and 3 from J, leaving 13 bases between them. In DNA, the CDR3 is TGTGCCAGCAGTCTTCTTATTTTGGAAGAGACCCAGTACTTC. The encoded protein is CASSLLILEETQYF. Using reference TRBV2 and TRBJ2-5 for the parts outside the CDR3, the full variable domain is EPEVTQTPSHQVTQMGQEVILRCVPISNHLYFYWYRQILGQKVEFLVSFYNNEISEKSEIFDDQFSVERPDGSNFTLKIRSTKLEDSAMYFCASSLLILEETQYFGPGTRLLVL.

The rearrangement links TRBV7-2 to TRBJ1-4; D is unresolved. V dropped 4 bases and J dropped 0 bases, with 9 bases sitting between them. This CDR3 is built from 15 residues. Germline V lookup: CDR1 SGHTA, CDR2 FQGNSA. CDR3 loop: CASSYSSTTNEKLFF. In DNA form, the CDR3 reads TGTGCCAGCAGCTACAGCTCTACAACTAATGAAAAACTGTTTTTT.

The chain couples TRBV7-9 to TRBJ2-3; 8 nucleotides match TRBD2. V lost 2 bases, J lost 2 bases, and 6 bases stayed unmatched. Germline V lookup: CDR1 SEHNR, CDR2 FQNEAQ (reference sequence). There are 16 residues in the CDR3. CDR3 sequence reads: CASSLSAGGYTDTQYF. The CDR3, as DNA: TGTGCCAGCAGCTTATCGGCGGGGGGATACACAGATACGCAGTATTTT.